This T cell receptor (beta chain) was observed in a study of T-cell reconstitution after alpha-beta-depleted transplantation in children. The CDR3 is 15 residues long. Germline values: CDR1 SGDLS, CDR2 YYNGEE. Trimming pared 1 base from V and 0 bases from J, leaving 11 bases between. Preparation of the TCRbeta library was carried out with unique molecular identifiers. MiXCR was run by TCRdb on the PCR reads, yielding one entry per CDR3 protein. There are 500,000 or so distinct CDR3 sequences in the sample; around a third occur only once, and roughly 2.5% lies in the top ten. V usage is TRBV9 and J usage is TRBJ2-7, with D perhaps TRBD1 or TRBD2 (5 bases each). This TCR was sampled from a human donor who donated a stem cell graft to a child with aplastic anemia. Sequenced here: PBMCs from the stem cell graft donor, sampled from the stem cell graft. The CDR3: CASSVTGTASYEQYF. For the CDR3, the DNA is TGTGCCAGCAGCGTAACCGGGACGGCCTCCTACGAGCAGTACTTC.